This TCR beta chain was identified in a study of shared clonotypes between healthy human individuals. Background on the study: In total, the donors were a couple of women and a few men aged 18 to 49.

This CDR3 comprises 14 residues. V was trimmed by 4 bases and J by 6 bases, leaving 15 bases between them. CDR1 is LNHDA and CDR2 is SQIVND in the germline V gene (reference sequence). Per sorted-subset replicate PCR, input was approximately 0.2 ug DNA, representing some 30,000 T cell genomes. TCRdb keeps only in-frame clones here, not all; method: immunoSEQ multiplex PCR. The table has 600,000 or so clones, roughly 95% seen once. Selected positively for CCR7 and CD45RO-negative, naive CD8 cells excluded terminally differentiated effector memory CD45RA+ cells. The receptor was isolated from a woman aged 25 to 39 in good health. The specimen was naive CD8+ T cells sorted from blood. The J gene is TRBJ1-2, the V gene TRBV19; tentative D call: TRBD1 (6 bases). The CDR3 sequence: CASSTDYRVHGYTF. CDR3 DNA: TGTGCCAGTAGTACCGACTACAGGGTTCATGGCTACACCTTC.